Each of the 10 T cell receptor beta chains below was sequenced from the same sample in a study of response to subunit inactivated influenza vaccine. MiXCR was run by TCRdb on the RT-PCR reads, yielding one entry per CDR3 protein. Found here are almost 250,000 distinct CDR3 sequences, 9% to 15% of them singletons; the top ten hold about 8%. The material sequenced was non-naive T cells sorted from PBMCs, taken 14 to 15 days before vaccination. The receptors derive from a man aged 50-60 years who received an inactivated influenza vaccine.

V and J are TRBV6-1 and TRBJ1-2, with 8 bases lining up with TRBD1. Germline V CDR1 and CDR2: MNHNS, SASEGT. The ends lost 0 bases at V and 3 bases at J; junction bases unmatched: 12. This CDR3 is built from 18 residues. The CDR3 loop is CASSEATHDVTGDYGYTF. The CDR3 DNA reads TGTGCCAGCAGTGAAGCGACCCACGACGTGACAGGGGACTATGGCTACACCTTC.

V is TRBV20-1 and J is TRBJ2-1, with TRBD2 identical over 13 bases. CDR3 size: 17 residues. Germline V gene lookup returns CDR1 DFQATT and CDR2 SNEGSKA (reference sequence). With 3 bases clipped from V and 0 bases from J, the junction kept 5 bases outside the gene matches. The CDR3 coding sequence is TGCAGTGCTAGTGGGACTAGCGGGGATTTCTCCTACAATGAGCAGTTCTTC. Its translation: CSASGTSGDFSYNEQFF.

This rearrangement joins TRBV3-1 to TRBJ1-3; D gene uncertain. V dropped 0 bases and J dropped 0 bases, with 6 bases sitting between them. This CDR3 comprises 15 residues. Per the germline V gene, CDR1 is LGHDT and CDR2 is YNNKEL (reference sequence). Here the CDR3 DNA reads TGTGCCAGCAGCCAAGACGAGGGCTCTGGAAACACCATATATTTT. Translation gives CASSQDEGSGNTIYF.

The J gene is TRBJ1-2, the V gene TRBV10-3; 9 nucleotides align to TRBD1. This CDR3 is 13 amino acids long. Germline trimming cut 6 bases from V and 6 bases from J; bases unmatched to any gene: 5. CDR1 is ENHRY, CDR2 SYGVKD, per germline. The CDR3 is CAISGDRDHGYTF. CDR3 in DNA: TGTGCCATCAGCGGGGACAGGGACCATGGCTACACCTTC.

Only a few counts were recorded for this clonotype. The chain has TRBV29-1 and TRBJ2-1; tentatively, D is TRBD1 or TRBD2 (5 bases each). The ends were cut back, 8 bases at V and 10 bases at J, with 15 bases in the middle. Germline values: CDR1 SQVTM, CDR2 ANQGSEA. The CDR3 runs to 11 residues. This chain's CDR3 is CSISSGTEQFF. The CDR3 DNA sequence: TGCAGCATTAGCTCCGGGACCGAGCAGTTCTTC.

This clonotype showed up just a few times. Written as DNA, the CDR3 is TGTGCCAGCAGCCCGACGACGACAGTGAGCGAGCAGTACTTC. This translates into CASSPTTTVSEQYF. The V call is TRBV3-1, the J call TRBJ2-7; TRBD1 might be the D (5 bases). The CDR3 has 14 amino acids. Germline lookup yields CDR1 LGHDT and CDR2 YNNKEL (reference sequence). V lost 4 bases and J 6 bases, leaving 16 bases between the germline ends.

The chain joins TRBV7-8 to TRBJ2-5; 7 nucleotides line up with TRBD1. The CDR3 length is 15 residues. The ends lost 1 base at V and 2 bases at J; junction bases unmatched: 4. CDR1 and CDR2 (germline): SGHVS, FQNEAQ. The CDR3 sequence: CASSLGVGQQETQYF. The DNA for the CDR3 is TGTGCCAGCAGCTTAGGAGTGGGACAGCAAGAGACCCAGTACTTC.

The V gene is TRBV5-6, the J gene TRBJ2-5; 9 bases are a match to TRBD2. CDR3 length: 18 amino acids. Germline CDR1 reads SGHDT; CDR2 reads YYEEEE. J was trimmed by 1 base and V by 0 bases; bases with no gene match: 10. CDR3 sequence: CASSLGAGGLTFQETQYF. The DNA of the CDR3 is TGTGCCAGCAGCTTGGGAGCGGGGGGACTCACCTTCCAAGAGACCCAGTACTTC.

The chain carries TRBV6-2 or TRBV6-3 and TRBJ2-3; D is unclear. Per germline, CDR1 MNHEY and CDR2 SVGEGT. V lost 6 bases to trimming and J lost 6 bases, with 13 bases between them. The CDR3 loop spans 13 amino acids. The CDR3 sequence is CASSPYQSDTQYF. Here the CDR3 DNA reads TGTGCCAGCAGCCCCTACCAGTCGGATACGCAGTATTTT.

The chain links TRBV30 to TRBJ1-2; D remains ambiguous. The CDR3 totals 13 residues. Germline CDR1 and CDR2: GTSNPN and SVGIG (reference sequence). V lost 1 base and J 2 bases, leaving 8 bases between the germline ends. For the CDR3, the DNA is TGTGCCTGGAGTGGTGGCAGGAACTATGGCTACACCTTC. Translation gives CAWSGGRNYGYTF.